These T cell receptor beta chains were read from a single sample in a study of CD8 T cells in Susac syndrome. One entry per CDR3 protein, called by TCRdb with MiXCR from the immunoSEQ multiplex PCR reads. This sample carries approximately 87,000 distinct CDR3 sequences, about 96% of them seen once, and the ten largest clones take roughly 0.4%. The sample comprised CD8+ T cells from PBMCs. The source of these receptors is a human donor with Susac syndrome. Each CDR3 is given with its conserved first and last residue.

V gene: TRBV15
CDR3 protein: CATGHSGGAVPSTDTQYF

V gene: TRBV20-1
CDR3 protein: CSARDRIQGTYTGELFF

V gene: TRBV29-1
CDR3 protein: CSATPHDSSYNEQFF

V gene: TRBV13
CDR3 protein: CASSPGLAGSYNEQFF

V gene: TRBV27
CDR3 protein: CASSLMDRVPLGYDNEQFF

V gene: TRBV9
CDR3 protein: CASSVVPNEQFF

V gene: TRBV19
CDR3 protein: CASSPWDSQETQYF

V gene: TRBV29-1
CDR3 protein: CSVDLPTTGELFF

V gene: TRBV27
CDR3 protein: CASSLGRAPHVYGYTF

V gene: TRBV12-3/TRBV12-4
CDR3 protein: CASNPTESNEQFF

V gene: TRBV12-3/TRBV12-4
CDR3 protein: CASSLVGTEAFF

V gene: TRBV29-1
CDR3 protein: CSALDRLDEAFF

V gene: TRBV12-3/TRBV12-4
CDR3 protein: CASSLTSGGGEQFF

V gene: TRBV27
CDR3 protein: CASREGPPRDGYTF

V gene: TRBV20-1
CDR3 protein: CSGSDSNQPQHF

V gene: TRBV29-1
CDR3 protein: CSVEVGGTGYEQYF

V gene: TRBV6-5
CDR3 protein: CASSYSGGLNSPLHF

V gene: TRBV2
CDR3 protein: CAIRDMDGYTF

V gene: TRBV28
CDR3 protein: CASRLAGDPNEQFF

V gene: TRBV29-1
CDR3 protein: CSVGSGGPHPTQYF

V gene: TRBV20-1
CDR3 protein: CSALLGGTFGEQYF

V gene: TRBV7-9
CDR3 protein: CANWANVLTF

V gene: TRBV7-2
CDR3 protein: CASSQWETSGDPRETQYF

V gene: TRBV27
CDR3 protein: CASSSRTGTEAFF

V gene: TRBV4-3
CDR3 protein: CASSQDRGITGELFF

V gene: TRBV5-6
CDR3 protein: CASSLFSAGGASQETQYF

V gene: TRBV7-2
CDR3 protein: CASSYGSMQFF

V gene: TRBV29-1
CDR3 protein: CSVAEGGTEAFF

V gene: TRBV5-1
CDR3 protein: CASMMGLAHVDTQYF

V gene: TRBV28
CDR3 protein: CASSRGQGPYNEQFF

V gene: TRBV12-3/TRBV12-4
CDR3 protein: CASSPDGQGGEPQHF

V gene: TRBV20-1
CDR3 protein: CSASQGFDYGYTF

V gene: TRBV4-1
CDR3 protein: CASSQVGAGYEKLFF

V gene: TRBV14
CDR3 protein: CASTLGSEDRDEETQYF

V gene: TRBV20-1
CDR3 protein: CSASPRWAGAAGETQYF

V gene: TRBV7-9
CDR3 protein: CASSSTVADTQYF

V gene: TRBV6-5
CDR3 protein: CASNLRDRQETQYF

V gene: TRBV13
CDR3 protein: CASSSDRGYNEQYF

V gene: TRBV11-2
CDR3 protein: CASSLNQAEAFF

V gene: TRBV18
CDR3 protein: CASSPEHGGRATDTQYF

V gene: TRBV29-1
CDR3 protein: CSVPTDSNTGELFF

V gene: TRBV12-3/TRBV12-4
CDR3 protein: CASRVRSGNTGELFF

V gene: TRBV7-9
CDR3 protein: CASSSPDGETQYF

V gene: TRBV30
CDR3 protein: CAWSYTGELFF

V gene: TRBV30
CDR3 protein: CAWRALKFYNEQFF